This T cell receptor (beta chain) was documented in a study of regulatory T cells in long-lasting Graves disease. About the research overall: Newly diagnosed Graves' patients had under 3 months of antithyroid drugs. Study-level points and caveats: The sample size was small, and this may have reduced accuracy. Persistent-disease Graves' patients showed less TCR diversity than new cases. With persistent disease, TRBV28, TRBJ1-2 and TRBJ2-5 were the favored segments.

Time point denoted: newly diagnosed GD, antithyroid drugs for less than 3 months. RNA from PBMCs was the source of the TCR library. This CDR3 is 15 amino acids long. Germline-derived CDR1 and CDR2 are SGHAT and FQNNGV. Library construction for TCR beta used iRepertoire HTBI primers and Arm-PCR of CDR3 regions. TCRdb itself ran the multiplex PCR reads through MiXCR, one entry per CDR3 protein. This sample has hundreds of thousands of distinct CDR3 sequences, with 16% found just once. Worth noting for this clonotype: Its antigen is undetermined. This likely reflects a read error, since a far larger clone is one base away.

A further study also used this sample, focusing on T cells in Graves' hyperthyroidism and ophthalmopathy.

This rearrangement joins TRBV11-2 to TRBJ2-3; TRBD2 aligns across 8 bases. This receptor was taken from a man aged 18 to 30 with Graves disease. This specimen consisted of peripheral blood mononuclear cells (PBMCs), obtained at new diagnosis, from a patient treated with antithyroid drugs. The CDR3 DNA reads as TGTGCCAGCAGCCCAAAGACCAGCGGGAGAGATACGCAGTGTTTT. As protein: CASSPKTSGRDTQCF. Looking up the rest from reference TRBV11-2 and TRBJ2-3 gives the full variable domain: EAGVAQSPRYKIIEKRQSVAFWCNPISGHATLYWYQQILGQGPKLLIQFQNNGVVDDSQLPKDRFSAERLKGVDSTLKIQPAKLEDSAVYLCASSPKTSGRDTQCFGPGTRLTVL.